These 14 T cell receptor beta chains were sequenced from one sample in a study of T cells in Graves' hyperthyroidism and ophthalmopathy. RNA transcripts served as the template for amplifying TCR beta CDR3 regions. The HTBI primer set drove a first-round RT-PCR of the TCR CDR3. TCRdb itself ran the multiplex PCR reads through MiXCR, one entry per CDR3 protein. The sample carries some 800,000 distinct CDR3 sequences, 35% to 45% recorded once. The specimen sequenced was blood. The source of these receptors is a man aged 18 to 30 with Graves' hyperthyroidism.

The chain uses TRBV4-1 and TRBJ2-5; 8 bases match TRBD1. Unmatched junction bases numbered 2, after V lost 0 bases and J lost 5 bases. CDR1 and CDR2 (germline): MGHRA, YSYEKL. The CDR3 contains 14 residues. The CDR3 DNA reads as TGCGCCAGCAGCCAAGAGACAGGGGAGGAGACCCAGTACTTC. Protein sequence: CASSQETGEETQYF.

This clonotype appeared a few times. The V gene is TRBV29-1, the J gene TRBJ1-3; unclear D gene. Germline lookup yields CDR1 SQVTM and CDR2 ANQGSEA. CDR3 size: 12 residues. V lost 6 bases and J 4 bases, leaving 10 bases between the germline ends. CDR3 in amino acids: CSVFTQGNTIYF. The CDR3 coding sequence is TGCAGCGTATTCACTCAGGGAAACACCATATATTTT.

The chain employs TRBV5-8 and TRBJ1-5; D remains unclear. Germline lookup yields CDR1 SGHTS and CDR2 YDEGEE. V dropped 0 bases and J dropped 9 bases, with 16 bases sitting between them. This CDR3 is built from 15 residues. This CDR3 is CASSLDPGLAGPQHF. CDR3 coding DNA: TGTGCCAGCAGCTTGGACCCGGGTCTCGCGGGGCCCCAGCATTTT.

This chain links TRBV10-2 with TRBJ2-7; 9 nucleotides match TRBD1. The CDR3 sequence is 14 residues long. Germline V lookup: CDR1 WSHSY, CDR2 SAAADI. V shed 7 bases and J 3 bases; nucleotides not matched to a gene: 7. CDR3 DNA: TGCGCCAGCAAACCGGGACAGGGTATCTACGAGCAGTACTTC. Translated: CASKPGQGIYEQYF.

This clonotype was seen ten or more times. This sequence joins TRBV15 and TRBJ2-7, with D possibly matching TRBD1 (6 bases). Germline CDR1 reads LNHNV; CDR2 reads YYDKDF (reference sequence). The CDR3 is made up of 15 amino acids. V shed 0 bases and J shed 2 bases, with 11 bases lying between them. The CDR3 loop is CATSRDSTGTYEQYF. The CDR3 DNA follows: TGTGCCACCAGCAGAGACTCGACAGGCACCTACGAGCAGTACTTC.

V is TRBV19 and J is TRBJ2-2; D is undetermined. The V gene's germline CDR1 is LNHDA and CDR2 SQIVND (reference sequence). V was pared by 1 base and J by 6 bases, with 6 bases between. The CDR3 covers 13 residues. The CDR3 region is CASSIVFAGELFF. The DNA of the CDR3 is TGTGCCAGTAGTATAGTCTTTGCCGGGGAGCTGTTTTTT.

This sequence joins TRBV6-5 and TRBJ1-1; D not certain. CDR3 length equals 14 residues. V was clipped by 6 bases and J by 4 bases, with 15 bases between them. In germline, CDR1 is MNHEY, CDR2 SVGAGI. The CDR3: CASSLQLRGTEAFF. CDR3 nucleotide sequence: TGTGCCAGCAGCCTTCAGCTCCGGGGCACTGAAGCTTTCTTT.

The sample holds many counts of this clonotype. This rearrangement joins TRBV20-1 to TRBJ2-5, with D possibly being TRBD2 (5 bases). The CDR3 loop spans 12 amino acids. Looked up from germline, CDR1 is DFQATT and CDR2 is SNEGSKA (reference sequence). V gave up 3 bases and J gave up 4 bases, with 9 bases separating them. The CDR3 region has the DNA TGCAGTGCTAGCCTAGAGGGAGAGACCCAGTACTTC. It yields the protein CSASLEGETQYF.

On this clonotype: The CDR3 ends on some other residue instead of the conserved phenylalanine or tryptophan, so this is likely a read error. V gene TRBV2 combines with J gene TRBJ1-2, with a tentative D call TRBD1 (5 bases). The CDR3 covers 11 residues. Germline V gives CDR1 SNHLY, CDR2 FYNNEI. V was clipped by 8 bases and J by 8 bases, with 12 bases between them. This CDR3 reads CASEQGDGYTL. CDR3 sequence (DNA): TGTGCCAGCGAGCAGGGTGACGGCTACACCCTC.

In this sample, this clonotype turned up a few times. This chain uses TRBV2 with TRBJ1-1; TRBD1 matches 7 bases. The CDR3 is 16 residues long. Trimming took 3 bases from V and 4 from J; bases not matched to a gene: 11. Germline loops: CDR1 SNHLY, CDR2 FYNNEI. Written as DNA, the CDR3 is TGTGCCAGCAGTGACATTACTCAGGGGGTGGGCACTGAAGCTTTCTTT. Protein product: CASSDITQGVGTEAFF.

Concerning this clonotype: One base away lies a much larger clone, so this may be a sequencing read error. No conserved phenylalanine or tryptophan ends this CDR3, so it is likely a read error. The CDR3 DNA sequence: TGCAGCGTCCCCACCGGTATTGAGGTGACCCAGTACCTC. Encoded protein: CSVPTGIEVTQYL. J is TRBJ2-5 and V is TRBV29-1, with D unresolved. CDR1 SQVTM and CDR2 ANQGSEA come from the germline V gene. CDR3 length: 13 residues. Deletions cut 6 bases from V and 7 bases from J, with 18 bases between.

The sample holds many counts of this clonotype. This chain joins TRBV9 and TRBJ2-7; D is unresolved. Per germline, CDR1 SGDLS and CDR2 YYNGEE. Deletions cut 0 bases from V and 5 bases from J, with 6 bases between. There are 12 residues in the CDR3. CDR3 loop: CASSVEGNEQYF. The CDR3 nucleotides read TGTGCCAGCAGCGTAGAAGGAAACGAGCAGTACTTC.

This clonotype showed up just a few times. This chain uses TRBV5-6 with TRBJ1-5; TRBD1 agrees at 12 bases. Germline V gives CDR1 SGHDT, CDR2 YYEEEE. This CDR3 region has 16 residues. The J segment lost 6 bases and the V segment lost 1 base, leaving 5 bases of the junction unmatched. The CDR3 bases are TGTGCCAGCAGCTTGACTGGGACAGGGGGCAGTCAGCCCCAGCATTTT. Its translation is CASSLTGTGGSQPQHF. Filled out from reference TRBV5-6 and TRBJ1-5, the complete variable domain reads DAGVTQSPTHLIKTRGQQVTLRCSPKSGHDTVSWYQQALGQGPQFIFQYYEEEERQRGNFPDRFSGHQFPNYSSELNVNALLLGDSALYLCASSLTGTGGSQPQHFGDGTRLSIL.

The rearrangement links TRBV12-3 or TRBV12-4 to TRBJ2-7, with 7 bases matching TRBD1. This CDR3 is 12 amino acids long. The V segment lost 7 bases and the J segment 7 bases; nucleotides outside the gene matches: 7. The CDR3 protein is CASKGRGREQYF. CDR3 nucleotides: TGTGCCAGCAAAGGCAGGGGGAGAGAGCAGTACTTC.